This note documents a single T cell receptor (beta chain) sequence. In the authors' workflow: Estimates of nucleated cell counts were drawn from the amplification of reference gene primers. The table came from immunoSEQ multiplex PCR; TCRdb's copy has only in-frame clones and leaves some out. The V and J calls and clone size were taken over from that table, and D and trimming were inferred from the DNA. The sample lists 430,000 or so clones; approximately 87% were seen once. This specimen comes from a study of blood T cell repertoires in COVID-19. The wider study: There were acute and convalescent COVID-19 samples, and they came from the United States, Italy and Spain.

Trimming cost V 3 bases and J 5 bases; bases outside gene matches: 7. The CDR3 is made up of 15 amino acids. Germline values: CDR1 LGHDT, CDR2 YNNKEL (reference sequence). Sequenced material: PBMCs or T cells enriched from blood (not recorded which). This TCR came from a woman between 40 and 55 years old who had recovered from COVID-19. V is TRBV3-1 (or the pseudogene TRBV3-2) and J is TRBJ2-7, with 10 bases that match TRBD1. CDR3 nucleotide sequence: TGTGCCAGCAGCCAGCCGGGACAGGGGAACGACGAGCAGTACTTC. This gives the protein CASSQPGQGNDEQYF.